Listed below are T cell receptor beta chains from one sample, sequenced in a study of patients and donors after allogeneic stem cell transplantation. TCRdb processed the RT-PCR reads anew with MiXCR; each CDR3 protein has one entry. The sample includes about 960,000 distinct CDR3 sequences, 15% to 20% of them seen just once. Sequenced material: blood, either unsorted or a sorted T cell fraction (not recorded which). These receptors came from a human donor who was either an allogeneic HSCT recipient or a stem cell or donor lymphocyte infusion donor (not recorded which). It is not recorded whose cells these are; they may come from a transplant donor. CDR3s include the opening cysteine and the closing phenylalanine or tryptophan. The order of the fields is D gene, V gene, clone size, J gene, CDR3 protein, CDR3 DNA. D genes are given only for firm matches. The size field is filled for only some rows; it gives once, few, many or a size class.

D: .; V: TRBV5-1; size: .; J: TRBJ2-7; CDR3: CASSLAGEGYEQYF; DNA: TGCGCCAGCAGCTTGGCGGGAGAGGGTTACGAGCAGTACTTC
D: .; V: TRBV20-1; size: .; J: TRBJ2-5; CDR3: CSARDYRGTQETQYF; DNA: TGCAGTGCTAGAGATTATCGCGGGACCCAAGAGACCCAGTACTTC
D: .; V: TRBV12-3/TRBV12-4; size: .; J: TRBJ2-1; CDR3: CASSLILVSNNEQFF; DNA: TGTGCCAGCAGTTTAATCCTAGTCTCAAATAATGAGCAGTTCTTC
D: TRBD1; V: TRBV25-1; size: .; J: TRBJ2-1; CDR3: CASSMPPGQGAHNEQFF; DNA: TGTGCCAGCAGTATGCCACCGGGACAGGGGGCACACAATGAGCAGTTCTTC
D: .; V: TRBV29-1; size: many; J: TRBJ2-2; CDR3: CSGLGTQGRDTGELFF; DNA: TGCAGCGGCTTAGGGACCCAGGGCCGGGACACCGGGGAGCTGTTTTTT
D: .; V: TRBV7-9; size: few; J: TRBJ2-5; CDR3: CASSKTLRSDETQYF; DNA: TGTGCCAGCAGCAAAACCCTCCGGAGCGATGAGACCCAGTACTTC
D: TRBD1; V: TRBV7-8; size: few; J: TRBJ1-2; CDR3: CASTQDREYGYTF; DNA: TGTGCCAGCACCCAGGACAGGGAATATGGCTACACCTTC
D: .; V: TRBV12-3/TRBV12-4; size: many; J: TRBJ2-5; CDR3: CASSYKPVEGHQETQYF; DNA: TGTGCCAGCAGCTATAAACCAGTCGAGGGTCACCAAGAGACCCAGTACTTC
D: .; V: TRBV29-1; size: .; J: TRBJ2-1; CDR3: CSVEGLGVYNEQFF; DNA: TGCAGCGTTGAGGGCCTTGGGGTTTACAATGAGCAGTTCTTC
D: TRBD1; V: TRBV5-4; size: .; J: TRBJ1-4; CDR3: CASSRTGLGEKLFF; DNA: TGTGCCAGCAGCAGGACAGGGCTGGGTGAAAAACTGTTTTTT
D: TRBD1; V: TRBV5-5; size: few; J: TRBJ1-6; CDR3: CASSSEGATSSYNSPLHF; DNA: TGTGCCAGCAGCTCGGAGGGGGCCACGAGCTCCTATAATTCACCCCTCCACTTT
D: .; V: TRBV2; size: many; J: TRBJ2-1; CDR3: CASSSPGWNEQFF; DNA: TGTGCCAGCAGTAGTCCGGGGTGGAATGAGCAGTTCTTC
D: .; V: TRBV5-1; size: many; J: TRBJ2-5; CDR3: CASSPEEETQYF; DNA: TGCGCCAGCAGCCCCGAAGAAGAGACCCAGTACTTC
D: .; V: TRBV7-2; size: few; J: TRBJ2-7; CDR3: CASRSLGGEAEQYF; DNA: TGTGCCAGCAGGAGCTTAGGAGGGGAGGCCGAGCAGTACTTC
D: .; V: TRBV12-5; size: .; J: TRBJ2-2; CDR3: CASGLTDVNTGELFF; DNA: TGTGCTAGTGGCCTGACAGATGTGAACACCGGGGAGCTGTTTTTT
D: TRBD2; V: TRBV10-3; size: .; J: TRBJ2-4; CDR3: CAISSQRDGPGNIQYF; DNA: TGTGCCATCAGCTCCCAGCGGGACGGGCCGGGGAACATTCAGTACTTC
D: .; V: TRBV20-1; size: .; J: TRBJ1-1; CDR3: CSATGNPLLNTEAFF; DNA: TGCAGTGCCACAGGGAATCCCCTCCTGAACACTGAAGCTTTCTTT
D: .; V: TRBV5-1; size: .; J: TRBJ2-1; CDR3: CASSWSIGVFLDDEQFF; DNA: TGCGCCAGCAGCTGGTCAATAGGGGTGTTTCTGGACGATGAGCAGTTCTTC
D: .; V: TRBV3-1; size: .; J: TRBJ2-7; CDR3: CASSQLVGDEQYF; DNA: TGTGCCAGCAGCCAACTAGTGGGCGACGAGCAGTACTTC
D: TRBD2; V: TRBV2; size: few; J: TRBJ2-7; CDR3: CASSERTSPYEQYF; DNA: TGTGCCAGCAGTGAAAGGACTAGTCCCTACGAGCAGTACTTC
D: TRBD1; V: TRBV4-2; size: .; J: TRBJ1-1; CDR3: CASSREQGSGTEAFF; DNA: TGTGCCAGCAGCCGGGAACAGGGGAGTGGCACTGAAGCTTTCTTT
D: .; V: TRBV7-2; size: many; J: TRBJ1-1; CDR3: CASSLQGATEAFF; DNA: TGTGCCAGCAGCTTACAGGGAGCCACTGAAGCTTTCTTT
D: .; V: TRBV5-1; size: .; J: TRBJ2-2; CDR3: CASSLGPKSNTGELFF; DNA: TGCGCCAGCAGCTTGGGCCCCAAGTCAAACACCGGGGAGCTGTTTTTT
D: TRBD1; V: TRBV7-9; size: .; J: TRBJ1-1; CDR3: CASSRMLDRGPEAFF; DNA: TGTGCCAGCAGCCGAATGCTGGACAGGGGGCCTGAAGCTTTCTTT
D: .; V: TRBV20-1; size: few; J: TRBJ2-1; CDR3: CSANPRGNEQFF; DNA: TGCAGTGCGAACCCACGGGGGAATGAGCAGTTCTTC
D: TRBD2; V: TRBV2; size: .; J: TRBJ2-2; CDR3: CASSANSASGGNTGELFF; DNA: TGTGCCAGCAGTGCGAATAGTGCCAGCGGGGGGAACACCGGGGAGCTGTTTTTT
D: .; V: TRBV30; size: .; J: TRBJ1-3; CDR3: CAWSGQDSGNTIYF; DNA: TGTGCCTGGAGTGGGCAGGACTCTGGAAACACCATATATTTT
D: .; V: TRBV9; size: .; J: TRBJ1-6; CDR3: CASSVGQAYNSPLHF; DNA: TGTGCCAGCAGCGTAGGGCAGGCGTATAATTCACCCCTCCACTTT
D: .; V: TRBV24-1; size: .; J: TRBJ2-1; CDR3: CATGATYNEQFF; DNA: TGTGCCACCGGGGCCACGTACAATGAGCAGTTCTTC
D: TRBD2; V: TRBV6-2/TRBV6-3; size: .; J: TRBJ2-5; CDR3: CASKRTSGGAGETQYF; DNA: TGTGCCAGCAAGAGGACTAGCGGGGGGGCCGGGGAGACCCAGTACTTC
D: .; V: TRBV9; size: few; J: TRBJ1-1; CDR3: CASSARDTSNTEAFF; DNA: TGTGCCAGCAGCGCAAGGGATACCTCGAACACTGAAGCTTTCTTT
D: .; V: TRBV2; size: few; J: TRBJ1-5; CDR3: CASSEAHLQGPQHF; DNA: TGTGCCAGCAGTGAAGCCCATTTACAGGGGCCCCAGCATTTT
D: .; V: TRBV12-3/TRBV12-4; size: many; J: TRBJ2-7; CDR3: CASTWDEINSYEQYF; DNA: TGTGCCAGCACCTGGGACGAGATTAACTCCTACGAGCAGTACTTC
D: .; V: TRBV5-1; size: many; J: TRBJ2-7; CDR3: CASRNSYEQYF; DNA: TGTGCCAGCAGAAACTCCTACGAGCAGTACTTC
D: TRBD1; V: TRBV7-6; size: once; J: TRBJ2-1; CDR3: CASSLAGQGANEQFF; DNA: TGTGCCAGCAGCTTAGCGGGACAGGGGGCCAATGAGCAGTTCTTC
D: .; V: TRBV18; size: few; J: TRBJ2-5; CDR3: CASSPWRETQYF; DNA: TGTGCCAGCTCACCTTGGCGAGAGACCCAGTACTTC
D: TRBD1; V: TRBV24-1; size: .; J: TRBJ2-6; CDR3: CATSDSGTGAGANVLTF; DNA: TGTGCCACCAGTGACTCCGGGACAGGGGCTGGGGCCAACGTCCTGACTTTC
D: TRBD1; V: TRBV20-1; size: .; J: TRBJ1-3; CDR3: CSARTRGPGNTIYF; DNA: TGCAGTGCTCGGACCAGGGGGCCGGGAAACACCATATATTTT
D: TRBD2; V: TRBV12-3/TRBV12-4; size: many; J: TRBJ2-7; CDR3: CASSREGGPSYEQYF; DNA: TGTGCCAGCAGTCGGGAGGGGGGCCCATCCTACGAGCAGTACTTC